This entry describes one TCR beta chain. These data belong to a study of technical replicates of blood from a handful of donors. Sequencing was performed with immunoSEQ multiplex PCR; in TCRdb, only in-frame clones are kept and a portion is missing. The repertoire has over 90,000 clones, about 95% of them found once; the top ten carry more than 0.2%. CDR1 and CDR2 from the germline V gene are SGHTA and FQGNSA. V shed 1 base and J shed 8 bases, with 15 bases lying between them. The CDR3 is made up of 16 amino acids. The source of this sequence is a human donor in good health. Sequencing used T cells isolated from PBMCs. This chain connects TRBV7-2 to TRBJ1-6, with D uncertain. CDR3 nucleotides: TGTGCCAGCAGCTTAGACCCCGGTCAATTAGATTCACCCCTCCACTTT. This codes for CASSLDPGQLDSPLHF. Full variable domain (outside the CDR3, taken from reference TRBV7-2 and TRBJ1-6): GAGVSQSPSNKVTEKGKDVELRCDPISGHTALYWYRQSLGQGLEFLIYFQGNSAPDKSGLPSDRFSAERTGGSVSTLTIQRTQQEDSAVYLCASSLDPGQLDSPLHFGNGTRLTVT.